This T cell receptor (beta chain) is from a study of type 1 regulatory T cells. At the level of the study: T-allo10 is a Tr1-enriched, alloantigen-specific CD4 T cell product made in vitro.

This clonotype was counted ten times or more. Its antigen is unknown. Findings and limits, study-wide: Type 1 regulatory T cells had a more restricted TCR repertoire than non-type 1 regulatory T cells.

This CDR3 spans 15 amino acids. Per germline, CDR1 MNHEY and CDR2 SVGEGT. J gave up 4 bases and V 6 bases, and 7 bases lay outside the gene matches. TCRdb itself ran the reads through MiXCR, one entry per CDR3 protein. Here the sample spans approximately 42,000 distinct CDR3 sequences, more than 10% being singletons. This chain uses TRBV6-2 or TRBV6-3 with TRBJ1-1; 11 bases match TRBD1. The sequence was obtained from a human donor in good health. The sample comprised cultured non-Tr1 T cells, either the whole culture or a sorted T cell fraction (not recorded which). Here the CDR3 reads CASRLAGTGGTEAFF. The CDR3 DNA is TGTGCCAGCAGGCTGGCCGGGACAGGGGGCACTGAAGCTTTCTTT.